Each of the 7 T cell receptor beta chains below was sequenced from the same sample in a study of T cell repertoires in cytomegalovirus infection. Their recognized antigens are unknown. In TCRdb, the reads were re-called with MiXCR into one record per CDR3 protein. This sample carries approximately 1,000,000 distinct CDR3 sequences, less than 40% of them seen once, and the ten largest clones take over 12%. Material: cultured CD8+ T cells from PBMCs, obtained from culture after CMV antigen stimulation. The receptor source for this set is a human donor in good health (CMV status not recorded). Some clones in this sample may be carry-over from other donors' samples.

This chain uses TRBV19 with TRBJ1-2; a weak D match, TRBD1 (5 bases). V lost 5 bases to trimming and J lost 2 bases, with 18 bases between them. In germline, CDR1 is LNHDA, CDR2 SQIVND (reference sequence). This CDR3 is built from 16 residues. In DNA form, the CDR3 reads TGTGCCAGTAGTGTGATCCGGGACGTTCGGAACTATGGCTACACCTTC. Translating gives CASSVIRDVRNYGYTF.

The chain couples TRBV6-8 to TRBJ2-3; TRBD2 aligns across 8 bases. The V segment lost 6 bases and the J segment 6 bases; nucleotides outside the gene matches: 8. There are 14 residues in the CDR3. Germline CDR1 reads MNHGY; CDR2 reads SAAAGT. Here the CDR3 reads CASSAGGGYDTQYF. In nucleotides, the CDR3 is TGTGCCAGCAGCGCCGGCGGGGGGTATGATACGCAGTATTTT.

This clonotype was counted only a few times. The rearrangement joins TRBV27 to TRBJ2-2; 8 bases fit TRBD1. This CDR3 has 14 residues. Per germline, CDR1 MNHEY and CDR2 SMNVEV (reference sequence). Germline trimming cut 0 bases from V and 7 bases from J; bases unmatched to any gene: 1. The CDR3 DNA is TGTGCCAGCAGTTTATCGACAGGGGTCGGGGAGCTGTTTTTT. Residues: CASSLSTGVGELFF.

This clonotype was seen at least ten times. This chain links TRBV12-3 or TRBV12-4 with TRBJ1-2; D call uncertain. This CDR3 contains 14 residues. Trimming left V 1 base short and J 2 bases short, with 8 bases between. CDR3 residues: CASSLVPQNYGYTF. The CDR3 bases are TGTGCCAGCAGTTTAGTCCCACAGAACTATGGCTACACCTTC.

This clonotype was detected many times. V and J are TRBV7-9 and TRBJ2-3; no firm D call. The CDR3 contains 15 residues. V lost 1 base and J lost 0, with 8 bases in between. The germline gives CDR1 SEHNR, CDR2 FQNEAQ (reference sequence). CDR3 nucleotides: TGTGCCAGCAGCTTAGGACCCTCTAGCACAGATACGCAGTATTTT. It codes for CASSLGPSSTDTQYF.

This clonotype was observed a few times. This chain links TRBV3-1 with TRBJ2-5; D remains unclear. This CDR3 has 16 residues. Germline V CDR1 and CDR2: LGHDT, YNNKEL (reference sequence). V dropped 0 bases and J dropped 4 bases, with 15 bases sitting between them. In DNA form, the CDR3 reads TGTGCCAGCAGCCAAGATTCGGTACACCCGGGAGAGACCCAGTACTTC. This gives the protein CASSQDSVHPGETQYF.

This clonotype was detected ten times or more. The chain couples TRBV7-9 to TRBJ2-1; 10 bases match TRBD1. The CDR3 spans 15 residues. V gave up 4 bases and J gave up 9 bases; unmatched junction bases: 9. CDR1 and CDR2 (germline): SEHNR, FQNEAQ (reference sequence). CDR3 loop: CASSSTGGGFGEQFF. The CDR3 DNA reads as TGTGCCAGCAGCTCGACAGGGGGCGGCTTTGGTGAGCAGTTCTTC.